This record covers a single T cell receptor (beta chain). Its target is unknown. 13 Jbeta primers and 60 Vbeta primers were used for the PCR. Clones were read by immunoSEQ multiplex PCR, and TCRdb kept only the in-frame ones, dropping some. The sample includes about 140,000 clones, about 80% seen only once; the top ten take 1% to 1.5%. Germline loops: CDR1 LNHDA, CDR2 SQIVND (reference sequence). The CDR3 is 15 amino acids. Trimming removed 5 bases at V and 6 bases at J, with 17 bases between. The entry originates in a study of cytomegalovirus exposure and HLA in healthy donors. General observations from the study: A later analysis, which compared TCR beta chains of equal frequency, found the HLA-associated ones more clonally expanded. An analysis that came later showed most CMV-associated TCR beta chains appearing HLA-restricted.

V and J are TRBV19 and TRBJ1-5; D remains ambiguous. The receptor was derived from a male donor in good health and CMV-seropositive. Sequencing input: PBMCs. The CDR3 sequence is CASSPSTRAFQPQHF. As DNA, the CDR3 is TGTGCCAGTAGTCCCTCCACGAGGGCTTTTCAGCCCCAGCATTTT. The complete variable domain, with remaining parts taken from reference TRBV19 and TRBJ1-5, reads DGGITQSPKYLFRKEGQNVTLSCEQNLNHDAMYWYRQDPGQGLRLIYYSQIVNDFQKGDIAEGYSVSREKKESFPLTVTSAQKNPTAFYLCASSPSTRAFQPQHFGDGTRLSIL.